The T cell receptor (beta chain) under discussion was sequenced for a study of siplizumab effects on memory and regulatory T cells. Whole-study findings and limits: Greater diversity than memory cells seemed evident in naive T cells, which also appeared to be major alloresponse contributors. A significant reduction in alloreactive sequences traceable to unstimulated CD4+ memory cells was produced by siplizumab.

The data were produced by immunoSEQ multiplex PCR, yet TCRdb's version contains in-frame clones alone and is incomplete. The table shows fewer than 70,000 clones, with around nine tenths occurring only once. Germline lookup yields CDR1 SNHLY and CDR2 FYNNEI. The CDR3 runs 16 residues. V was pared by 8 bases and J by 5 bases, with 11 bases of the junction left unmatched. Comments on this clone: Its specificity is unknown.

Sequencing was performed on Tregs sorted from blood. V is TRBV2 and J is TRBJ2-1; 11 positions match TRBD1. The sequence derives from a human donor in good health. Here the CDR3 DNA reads TGTGCCAGCCGCTCCGGGACAGGGGGTAAGAACAATGAGCAGTTCTTC. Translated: CASRSGTGGKNNEQFF.